These T cell receptor beta chains were read from a single sample in a study of patients and donors after allogeneic stem cell transplantation. One entry per CDR3 protein results from TCRdb running MiXCR on the RT-PCR reads. The table has 410,000 or so distinct CDR3 sequences, roughly 16% seen once. Sequencing was done on a sample of blood, either unsorted or a sorted T cell fraction (not recorded which). These receptors all come from a human donor who was either an allogeneic HSCT recipient or a stem cell or donor lymphocyte infusion donor (not recorded which). It is not recorded whose cells these are; they may come from a transplant donor. The CDR3 runs from the conserved cysteine through the conserved F or W.

v_call cdr3_aa
TRBV14 CASSQPYRLAGGRNEQFF
TRBV12-3/TRBV12-4 CASSSPGSDSPLHF
TRBV5-1 CASSVLAGGNEQYF
TRBV20-1 CSARRGQTHTKNIQYF
TRBV7-2 CASSLARPNSPLHF
TRBV20-1 CSARDRGAYEQYF
TRBV12-3/TRBV12-4 CASSPDLGYNEQFF
TRBV12-3/TRBV12-4 CASSYRVLETQYF
TRBV20-1 CSVPGAFF
TRBV15 CATSRAGGRETSKYF
TRBV2 CASTPWAVYQETQYF
TRBV9 CASSVTGAYNSPLHF
TRBV5-1 CASSLNTATGELFF
TRBV15 CATSRDPGRYEQYF
TRBV20-1 CSAPYPGVPDTQYF
TRBV20-1 CSARDRVKNTGELFF
TRBV4-2 CASSKAVAGGPDTGELFF
TRBV6-4 CASSPRTGAGANVLTF
TRBV12-3/TRBV12-4 CASRPPGHRNYGYTF
TRBV28 CASDGWGALGQYF
TRBV3-1 CASSQDRFGTQYF
TRBV30 CAWSPRGGGGFTQYF
TRBV6-5 CASTNGGPQYF
TRBV7-8 CASSLDLAGLTDTQYF
TRBV19 CASSIVERTEAFF
TRBV6-2/TRBV6-3 CASKLLDSSEQFF
TRBV9 CASSDRGGRRTEAFF
TRBV29-1 CSVGASGFSSYEQYF
TRBV4-1 CASSQDTFTDTQYF